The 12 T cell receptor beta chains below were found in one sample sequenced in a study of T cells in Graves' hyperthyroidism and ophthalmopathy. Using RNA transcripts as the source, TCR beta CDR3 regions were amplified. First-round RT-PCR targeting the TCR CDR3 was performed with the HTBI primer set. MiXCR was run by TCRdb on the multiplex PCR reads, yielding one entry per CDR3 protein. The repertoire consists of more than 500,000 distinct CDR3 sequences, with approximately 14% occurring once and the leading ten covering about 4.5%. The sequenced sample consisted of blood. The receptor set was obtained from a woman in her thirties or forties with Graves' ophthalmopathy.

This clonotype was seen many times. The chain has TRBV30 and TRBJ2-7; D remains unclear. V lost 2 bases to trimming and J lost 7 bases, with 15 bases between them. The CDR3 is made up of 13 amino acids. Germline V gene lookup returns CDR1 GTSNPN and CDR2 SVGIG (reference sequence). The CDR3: CAWSPRTGSEQYF. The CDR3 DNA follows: TGTGCCTGGAGTCCCCGGACGGGCTCGGAGCAGTACTTC.

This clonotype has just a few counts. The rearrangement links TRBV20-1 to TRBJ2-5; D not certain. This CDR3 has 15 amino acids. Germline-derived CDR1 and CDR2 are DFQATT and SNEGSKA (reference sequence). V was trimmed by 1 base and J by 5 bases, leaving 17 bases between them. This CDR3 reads CSARVPWAKKETQYF. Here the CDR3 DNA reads TGCAGTGCTAGAGTTCCGTGGGCCAAGAAGGAGACCCAGTACTTC.

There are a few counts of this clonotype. The CDR3 DNA reads as TGTGCCAGCTCACCAACCCAGGGGCGGAGCACTGAAGCTTTCTTT. It translates to CASSPTQGRSTEAFF. J is TRBJ1-1 and V is TRBV18; D is possibly TRBD1 (6 bases). The V gene lost 2 bases and the J gene lost 4 bases, with 14 bases spanning the gap. The CDR3 covers 15 residues. From germline, CDR1 is KGHSH and CDR2 LQKENI.

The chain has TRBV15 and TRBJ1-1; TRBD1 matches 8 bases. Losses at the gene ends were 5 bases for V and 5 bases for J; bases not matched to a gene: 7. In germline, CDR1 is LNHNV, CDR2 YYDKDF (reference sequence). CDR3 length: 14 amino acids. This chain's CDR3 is CATSVRTGRTEAFF. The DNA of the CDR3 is TGTGCCACCAGCGTACGGACAGGGAGGACTGAAGCTTTCTTT.

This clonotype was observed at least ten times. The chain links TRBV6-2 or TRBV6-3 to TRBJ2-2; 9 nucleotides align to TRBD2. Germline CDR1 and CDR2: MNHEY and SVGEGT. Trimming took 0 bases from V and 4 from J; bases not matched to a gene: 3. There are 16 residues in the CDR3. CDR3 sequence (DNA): TGTGCCAGCAGTTACTCTCTAGCGGGAATCACCGGGGAGCTGTTTTTT. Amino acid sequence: CASSYSLAGITGELFF.

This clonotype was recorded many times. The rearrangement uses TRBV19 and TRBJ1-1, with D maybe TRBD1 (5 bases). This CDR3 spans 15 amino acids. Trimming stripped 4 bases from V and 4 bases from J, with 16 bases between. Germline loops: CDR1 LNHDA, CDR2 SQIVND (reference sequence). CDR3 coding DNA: TGTGCCAGTAGTAGGGACCGATACGTGGTCACTGAAGCTTTCTTT. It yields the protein CASSRDRYVVTEAFF. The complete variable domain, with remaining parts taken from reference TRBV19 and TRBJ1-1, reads DGGITQSPKYLFRKEGQNVTLSCEQNLNHDAMYWYRQDPGQGLRLIYYSQIVNDFQKGDIAEGYSVSREKKESFPLTVTSAQKNPTAFYLCASSRDRYVVTEAFFGQGTRLTVV.

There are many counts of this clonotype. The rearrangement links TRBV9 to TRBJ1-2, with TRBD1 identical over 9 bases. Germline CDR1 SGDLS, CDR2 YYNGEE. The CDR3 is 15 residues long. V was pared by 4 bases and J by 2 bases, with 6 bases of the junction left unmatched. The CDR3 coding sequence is TGTGCCAGCAGCTTTAGCGGACAGGGGAACTATGGCTACACCTTC. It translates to CASSFSGQGNYGYTF.

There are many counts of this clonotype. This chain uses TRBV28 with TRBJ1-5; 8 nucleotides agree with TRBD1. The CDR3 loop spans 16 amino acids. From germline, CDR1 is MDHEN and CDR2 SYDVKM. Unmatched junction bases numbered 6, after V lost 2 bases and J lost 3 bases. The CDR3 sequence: CASSLGQGFPNQPQHF. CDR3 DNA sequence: TGTGCCAGCAGTTTAGGACAGGGTTTTCCCAATCAGCCCCAGCATTTT.

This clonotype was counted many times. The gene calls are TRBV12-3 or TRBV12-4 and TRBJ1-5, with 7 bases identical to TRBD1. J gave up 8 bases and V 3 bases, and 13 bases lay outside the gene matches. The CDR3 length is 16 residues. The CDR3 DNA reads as TGTGCCAGCAGTTTCTATCTGATGAGGGGGACAGAGCCCCAGCATTTT. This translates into CASSFYLMRGTEPQHF.

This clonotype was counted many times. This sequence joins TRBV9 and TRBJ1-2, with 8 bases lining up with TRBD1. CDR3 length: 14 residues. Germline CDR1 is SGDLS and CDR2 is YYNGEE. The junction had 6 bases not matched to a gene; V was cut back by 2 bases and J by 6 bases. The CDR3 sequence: CASSVGQGNHGYTF. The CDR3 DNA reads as TGTGCCAGCAGCGTCGGACAGGGCAACCATGGCTACACCTTC.

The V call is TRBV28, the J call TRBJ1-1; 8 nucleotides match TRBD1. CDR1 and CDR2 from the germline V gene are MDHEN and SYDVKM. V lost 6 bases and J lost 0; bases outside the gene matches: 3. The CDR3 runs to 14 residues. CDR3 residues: CASSDRGLNTEAFF. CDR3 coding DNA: TGTGCCAGCAGCGACAGGGGCTTGAACACTGAAGCTTTCTTT. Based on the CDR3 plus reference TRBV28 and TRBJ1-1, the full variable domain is DVKVTQSSRYLVKRTGEKVFLECVQDMDHENMFWYRQDPGLGLRLIYFSYDVKMKEKGDIPEGYSVSREKKERFSLILESASTNQTSMYLCASSDRGLNTEAFFGQGTRLTVV.

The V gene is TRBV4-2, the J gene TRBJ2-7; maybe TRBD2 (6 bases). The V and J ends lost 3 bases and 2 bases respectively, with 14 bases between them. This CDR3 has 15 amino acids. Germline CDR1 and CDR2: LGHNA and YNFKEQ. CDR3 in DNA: TGTGCCAGCAGCCATACTGCTAGCGCAGCCTACGAGCAGTACTTC. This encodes CASSHTASAAYEQYF.